These 23 T cell receptor beta chains were sequenced from one sample in a study of read filtering for tumor transcriptome and immune sequencing. From roughly 0.4 ug of RNA, a library with molecular barcoded alpha/delta and beta/gamma adaptors was made. MiXCR was run by TCRdb on the reads, yielding one entry per CDR3 protein. The sample has tens of thousands of distinct CDR3 sequences; less than 20% are singletons. Sequencing was carried out using a population of CD138-negative cells sorted from bone marrow. These receptors all stem from a donor aged 40 or over with multiple myeloma.

This clonotype came up many times. Likely a read error: the CDR3 ends without its conserved phenylalanine or tryptophan. Because the CDR3's place on the DNA is in doubt, the DNA is left out and the CDR3 is given as listed by TCRdb. This chain joins TRBV6-5 and TRBJ2-5; the table's D call, TRBD2, was not checked against the DNA. The CDR3 length is 12 residues, termini included. From germline, CDR1 is MNHEY and CDR2 SVGAGI. The CDR3 here is CASSSLSGGTYL.

This clonotype was seen ten or more times. The chain carries TRBV9 and TRBJ2-7; the match to TRBD2 covers 9 bases. The germline gives CDR1 SGDLS, CDR2 YYNGEE. The CDR3 has 15 amino acids. The ends lost 0 bases at V and 6 bases at J; junction bases unmatched: 7. In DNA, the CDR3 is TGTGCCAGCAGCGTAGGCGGGGGGGCCTCCGCCGAGCAGTACTTC. The encoded protein is CASSVGGGASAEQYF.

To note about this clonotype: Given a much more abundant clone one base away, this may be a read error. V gene TRBV18 combines with J gene TRBJ2-1; 9 bases match TRBD1. Germline V gives CDR1 KGHSH, CDR2 LQKENI. CDR3 length: 19 residues. The CDR3 loop reads CASPPPRGTGTISYNEQFF. The CDR3 DNA reads as TGTGCCAGCCCACCACCTAGGGGGACAGGGACTATTTCCTACAATGAGCAGTTCTTC.

This clonotype was found many times. The V gene is TRBV29-1, the J gene TRBJ2-2; no reliable D call. The CDR3 extends over 14 amino acids. V was clipped by 6 bases and J by 2 bases, with 13 bases between them. The germline CDR1 and CDR2 sequences are SQVTM and ANQGSEA. The chain's CDR3 is CSVWHPGNTGELFF. CDR3 DNA sequence: TGCAGCGTGTGGCATCCCGGCAACACCGGGGAGCTGTTTTTT.

About this clonotype itself: This may be a read error, as it is one base from a much larger clone. The J gene is TRBJ2-3, the V gene TRBV28; tentative D call: TRBD1 (5 bases). This CDR3 spans 13 amino acids. Germline lookup yields CDR1 MDHEN and CDR2 SYDVKM. CDR3 residues: CASSLSKTDTRYF. The CDR3 bases are TGTGCCAGCAGTTTATCCAAGACAGATACGCGGTATTTT.

Many counts were recorded for this clonotype. The chain is built from TRBV6-2 or TRBV6-3 and TRBJ2-5; TRBD2 matches 10 bases. This CDR3 comprises 19 residues. Per germline, CDR1 MNHEY and CDR2 SVGEGT. V shed 3 bases, J shed 1 base, and the junction held 14 bases outside the gene matches. The CDR3 loop reads CASSYLAGGLDWGQETQYF. The CDR3 DNA reads as TGTGCCAGCAGTTATTTAGCGGGAGGTTTGGACTGGGGCCAAGAGACCCAGTACTTC.

This clonotype was detected ten times or more. The chain has TRBV28 and TRBJ2-7; D may be TRBD1 or TRBD2 (5 bases each). V lost 8 bases and J lost 2, with 13 bases in between. Looked up from germline, CDR1 is MDHEN and CDR2 is SYDVKM. The length of the CDR3 is 13 residues. The CDR3 loop is CASGRGAAYEQYF. The CDR3 region has the DNA TGTGCCAGCGGTCGAGGGGCCGCCTACGAGCAGTACTTC.

This clonotype was recorded at least ten times. The chain employs TRBV30 and TRBJ2-7; D gene ambiguous. Per germline, CDR1 GTSNPN and CDR2 SVGIG (reference sequence). The CDR3 length is 13 residues. V was clipped by 0 bases and J by 2 bases, with 8 bases between them. For the CDR3, the DNA is TGTGCCTGGAGTGTACGAAGGGCCTACGAGCAGTACTTC. This codes for CAWSVRRAYEQYF. Looking up the rest from reference TRBV30 and TRBJ2-7 gives the full variable domain: SQTIHQWPATLVQPVGSPLSLECTVEGTSNPNLYWYRQAAGRGLQLLFYSVGIGQISSEVPQNLSASRPQDRQFILSSKKLLLSDSGFYLCAWSVRRAYEQYFGPGTRLTVT.

A note on this clonotype: It may be a read error: a sequence one base away is much more abundant. The conserved phenylalanine or tryptophan normally closing the CDR3 is absent here, so this likely arose from a read error. The rearrangement links TRBV28 to TRBJ1-2; D is uncertain. Between the trimmed V and J ends, which lost 6 bases and 0 bases, there was a span of 14 bases. The CDR3 sequence is 15 residues long. Germline CDR1 and CDR2: MDHEN and SYDVKM. In DNA, the CDR3 is TGTGCCAGCAGGGAGACCGGCCGAGCTAACTATGGCTACACCCTC. Translating it yields CASRETGRANYGYTL.

This chain connects TRBV4-1 to TRBJ2-7, with 9 nucleotides matching TRBD1. Trimming at V came to 8 bases and at J to 5 bases, leaving 16 bases not matched to a gene. Per germline, CDR1 MGHRA and CDR2 YSYEKL. This CDR3 is built from 16 residues. Here the CDR3 reads CASGLRPGTGYHEQYF. The CDR3, as DNA: TGCGCCAGCGGCCTCCGGCCCGGGACAGGGTACCACGAGCAGTACTTC.

This clonotype was counted once. A read error may be the cause here, since a much bigger clone is one base away. The chain links TRBV29-1 to TRBJ2-3; the match to TRBD2 covers 7 bases. V shed 2 bases and J 4 bases; nucleotides not matched to a gene: 9. Per the germline V gene, CDR1 is SQVTM and CDR2 is ANQGSEA. This CDR3 has 15 amino acids. The CDR3 protein is CSVEPGPRGADTQYF. Here the CDR3 DNA reads TGCAGCGTTGAACCGGGGCCTCGGGGGGCAGATACGCAGTATTTT.

Details on this clonotype: Sequence at one end of the junction differs from germline and may be a read error. The chain uses TRBV7-9 and TRBJ2-1, with D perhaps TRBD1 (5 bases). From germline, CDR1 is SEHNR and CDR2 FQNEAQ (reference sequence). This CDR3 has 15 residues. CDR3 protein: CARSFVQGLNNEQFF. In DNA, the CDR3 is TGTGCCCGCAGCTTTGTTCAGGGCCTTAACAATGAGCAGTTCTTC. The complete variable domain, with remaining parts taken from reference TRBV7-9 and TRBJ2-1, reads DTGVSQNPRHKITKRGQNVTFRCDPISEHNRLYWYRQTLGQGPEFLTYFQNEAQLEKSRLLSDRFSAERPKGSFSTLEIQRTEQGDSAMYLCARSFVQGLNNEQFFGPGTRLTVL.

This clonotype appeared a few times. The chain combines TRBV19 with TRBJ1-2; no reliable D call. Germline assignment: CDR1 LNHDA and CDR2 SQIVND (reference sequence). The V and J ends lost 10 bases and 0 bases respectively, with 9 bases between them. This CDR3 spans 12 amino acids. CDR3 coding DNA: TGTGCCAACTCAACGCCTAACTATGGCTACACCTTC. Its translation is CANSTPNYGYTF.

This clonotype was seen only a few times. The chain recombines TRBV5-1 with TRBJ1-1; TRBD1 might be the D (5 bases). The CDR3 covers 16 residues. The V gene lost 4 bases and the J gene lost 2 bases, with 18 bases spanning the gap. Germline values: CDR1 SGHRS, CDR2 YFSETQ. In nucleotides, the CDR3 is TGCGCCAGCAGCCGTGGGGCCCGGGGGGGTAACACTGAAGCTTTCTTT. As protein: CASSRGARGGNTEAFF.

Remarks on this clonotype: This may be a read error, as it is one base from a much larger clone. V gene TRBV11-2 combines with J gene TRBJ2-2; D is ambiguous. CDR1 and CDR2 (germline): SGHAT, FQNNGV. There are 12 residues in the CDR3. V was cut by 11 bases and J by 4 bases, with 11 bases left in between. The CDR3 spells CASQRGTGELFF. The DNA for the CDR3 is TGTGCCTCGCAACGCGGCACCGGGGAGCTGTTTTTT.

This clonotype occurred a few times. V gene TRBV5-1 combines with J gene TRBJ1-3; D is uncertain. Per the germline V gene, CDR1 is SGHRS and CDR2 is YFSETQ. V was clipped by 5 bases and J by 4 bases, with 4 bases between them. The length of the CDR3 is 11 residues. This CDR3 is CASRGGNTIYF. The CDR3 nucleotides read TGCGCCAGCAGGGGAGGAAACACCATATATTTT.

There are many counts of this clonotype. The chain joins TRBV11-2 to TRBJ2-1, with 15 nucleotides matching TRBD2. Unmatched junction bases numbered 2, after V lost 3 bases and J lost 5 bases. Germline CDR1 is SGHAT and CDR2 is FQNNGV. The CDR3 consists of 16 residues. The CDR3 here is CASSLRTSGGDNEQFF. The CDR3 region has the DNA TGTGCCAGCAGCTTGCGGACTAGCGGGGGGGACAATGAGCAGTTCTTC.

Concerning this clonotype: Since a far larger clone is one base different, this is likely a read error. Given the absence of the conserved phenylalanine or tryptophan at the CDR3 end, a read error is likely. The chain has TRBV7-2 and TRBJ2-1; D might be TRBD2 (6 bases). Trimming removed 6 bases at V and 4 bases at J, with 22 bases between. The length of the CDR3 is 17 residues. Germline lookup yields CDR1 SGHTA and CDR2 FQGNSA. The CDR3 DNA sequence: TGTGCCAGCAGTTTCAGCGTAGTTGCTAGCGAGTACAATGAGCAGTTCTAC. Translated: CASSFSVVASEYNEQFY.

This clonotype was observed at least ten times. This chain uses TRBV24-1 with TRBJ2-3; tentatively, D is TRBD1 (6 bases). CDR3 length: 12 residues. Germline CDR1 and CDR2: KGHDR and SFDVKD. The germline V and J ends were trimmed by 10 bases and 3 bases, with 10 bases remaining between them. The CDR3 sequence is CATQGLTDTQYF. The CDR3 region has the DNA TGTGCCACGCAGGGGCTGACAGATACGCAGTATTTT.

This clonotype was observed at least ten times. This sequence joins TRBV28 and TRBJ2-5; D might be TRBD1 (6 bases). Germline V lookup: CDR1 MDHEN, CDR2 SYDVKM. The V end lost 3 bases, the J end lost 4 bases, and 12 bases lay between the germline ends. This CDR3 is 14 amino acids long. CDR3 loop: CASSFKMGAETQYF. The DNA of the CDR3 is TGTGCCAGCAGTTTTAAGATGGGGGCAGAGACCCAGTACTTC. The entire variable domain, with the rest obtained from reference TRBV28 and TRBJ2-5, is as follows: DVKVTQSSRYLVKRTGEKVFLECVQDMDHENMFWYRQDPGLGLRLIYFSYDVKMKEKGDIPEGYSVSREKKERFSLILESASTNQTSMYLCASSFKMGAETQYFGPGTRLLVL.

Many counts were recorded for this clonotype. This chain links TRBV19 with TRBJ1-1; possible D gene TRBD1, 5 bases. This CDR3 is built from 15 residues. V lost 3 bases, J lost 4 bases, and 15 bases lay in between. Germline V CDR1 and CDR2: LNHDA, SQIVND (reference sequence). The CDR3 DNA reads TGTGCCAGTAGTATTTATGGGACCTGGGGCACTGAAGCTTTCTTT. Translation gives CASSIYGTWGTEAFF.

The sample holds many counts of this clonotype. The genes are TRBV20-1 and TRBJ2-1, with 7 positions matching TRBD1. The CDR3 has 16 amino acids. The V segment lost 5 bases and the J segment 0 bases; nucleotides outside the gene matches: 10. Germline CDR1 and CDR2: DFQATT and SNEGSKA (reference sequence). The chain's CDR3 is CSAPRTGTASYNEQFF. CDR3 bases: TGCAGTGCTCCCCGGACTGGGACAGCCTCCTACAATGAGCAGTTCTTC.

There are many counts of this clonotype. This chain joins TRBV6-2 or TRBV6-3 and TRBJ2-3; 9 bases map to TRBD2. CDR1 MNHEY and CDR2 SVGEGT come from the germline V gene. Trimming cost V 2 bases and J 2 bases; bases outside gene matches: 8. This CDR3 is 17 amino acids long. The CDR3 sequence is CASSYASSGIFTDTQYF. The CDR3 DNA reads as TGTGCCAGCAGTTACGCGTCTAGCGGGATTTTCACAGATACGCAGTATTTT.